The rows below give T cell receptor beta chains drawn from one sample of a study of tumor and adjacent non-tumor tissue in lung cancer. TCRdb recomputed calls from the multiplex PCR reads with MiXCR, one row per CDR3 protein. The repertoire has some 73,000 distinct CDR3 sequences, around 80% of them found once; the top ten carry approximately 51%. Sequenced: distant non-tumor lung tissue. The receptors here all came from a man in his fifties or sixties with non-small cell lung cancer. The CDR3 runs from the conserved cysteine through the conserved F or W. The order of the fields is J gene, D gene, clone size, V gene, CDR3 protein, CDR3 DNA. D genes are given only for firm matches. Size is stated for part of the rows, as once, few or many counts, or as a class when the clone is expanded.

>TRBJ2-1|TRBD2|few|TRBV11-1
CASSSPSGVMNEQFF
TGTGCCAGTAGCTCCCCTAGCGGGGTGATGAATGAGCAGTTCTTC
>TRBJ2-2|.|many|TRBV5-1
CASSIGLETANTGELFF
TGCGCCAGCAGCATTGGCCTTGAGACAGCCAACACCGGGGAGCTGTTTTTT
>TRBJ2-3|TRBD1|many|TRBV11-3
CASSLQGADTQYF
TGTGCCAGCAGTTTACAGGGGGCGGATACGCAGTATTTT
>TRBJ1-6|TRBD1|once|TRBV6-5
CASSYTTGTDTPLHF
TGTGCCAGTAGTTACACGACAGGGACTGATACACCTCTCCACTTT
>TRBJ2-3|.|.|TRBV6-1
CTNRENPRGTDTQYF
TGTACCAACCGTGAAAACCCCCGGGGAACAGATACGCAGTATTTT
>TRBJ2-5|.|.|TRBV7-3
CASSLGGSQETQYF
TGTGCCAGCAGCTTGGGCGGCTCGCAAGAGACCCAGTACTTC
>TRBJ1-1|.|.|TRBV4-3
CASSHHVPGSSGTEPFF
TGCGCCAGCAGCCATCACGTTCCTGGCAGTTCGGGCACTGAACCTTTCTTT
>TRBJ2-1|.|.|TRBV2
CTSRPGTEQFF
TGTACCAGCAGACCTGGGACCGAGCAGTTCTTC
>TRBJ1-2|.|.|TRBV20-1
CSASRRDIYGNTF
TGCAGTGCTAGTCGCCGGGACATCTATGGCAACACCTTC
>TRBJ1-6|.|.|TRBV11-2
CANSLGGDDNSPIHF
TGTGCCAACAGCTTAGGAGGGGACGATAATTCACCCATCCACTTT
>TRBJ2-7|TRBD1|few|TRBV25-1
CASTGQASYEQYF
TGTGCCAGCACGGGACAGGCATCCTACGAGCAGTACTTC
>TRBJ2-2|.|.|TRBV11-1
CVSSLGGRSTGKLFF
TGTGTCAGCAGCTTAGGCGGGAGAAGCACAGGGAAGCTGTTTTTT
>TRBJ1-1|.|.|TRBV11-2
CSSSPERLNTEAFF
TGTTCCAGTAGCCCCGAGAGGCTTAACACTGAAGCTTTCTTT
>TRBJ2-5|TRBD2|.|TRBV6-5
CASSDIGTAGVRYF
TGTGCCAGCAGTGATATCGGGACCGCGGGGGTCCGGTACTTC
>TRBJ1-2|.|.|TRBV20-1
CYARGGTSNYGYTF
TGCTATGCTAGAGGCGGGACTTCTAACTATGGCTACACCTTC
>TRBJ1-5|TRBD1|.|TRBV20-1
CSNREHRGLGQPQHF
TGCAGTAATAGAGAACACAGGGGGCTGGGTCAGCCCCAGCATTTT
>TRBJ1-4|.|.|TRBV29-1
CSVGAGENEELFF
TGCAGCGTTGGGGCCGGCGAGAATGAAGAACTGTTTTTT
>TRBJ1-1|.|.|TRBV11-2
CGSSLQWGREAFF
TGTGGCAGCAGCTTGCAATGGGGTCGTGAAGCTTTCTTT
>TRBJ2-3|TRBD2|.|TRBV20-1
CSTRISGGWADTRYF
TGCAGTACTAGAATCAGCGGGGGGTGGGCAGATACGCGGTATTTT
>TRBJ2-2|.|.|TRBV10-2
CASKRGSATGELFF
TGCGCCAGCAAGCGAGGGTCGGCCACCGGGGAGCTGTTTTTT
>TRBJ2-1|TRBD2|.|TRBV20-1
CSVREGSGRSNEQFF
TGCAGTGTTAGAGAGGGTAGCGGGAGGAGTAATGAGCAGTTCTTC
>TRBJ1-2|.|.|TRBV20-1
CSARGGRTNYGNTF
TGCAGTGCTAGAGGGGGAAGGACCAATTATGGCAACACCTTC
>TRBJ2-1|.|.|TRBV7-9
CASSLATASVKQFF
TGTGCCAGTAGCTTAGCGACGGCGTCAGTTAAGCAGTTCTTC
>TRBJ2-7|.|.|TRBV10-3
CAPEGTDGYEQYF
TGTGCCCCTGAGGGGACGGACGGGTACGAGCAGTACTTC
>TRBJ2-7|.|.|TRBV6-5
CASANGGVTRYEHYF
TGTGCCAGTGCCAATGGGGGAGTCACTCGCTACGAACACTACTTC
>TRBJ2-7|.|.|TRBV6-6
CASNYTFGEQYF
TGTGCCAGCAATTACACCTTCGGGGAACAGTACTTC
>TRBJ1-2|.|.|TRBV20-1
CRAVVQGYGYIF
TGCCGTGCCGTTGTACAGGGTTATGGCTACATCTTC
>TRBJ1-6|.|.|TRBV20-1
CSARQRQSPLLF
TGCAGTGCCAGACAGAGGCAATCACCCCTCCTCTTT
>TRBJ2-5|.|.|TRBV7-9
CASIRGGATQETQYF
TGTGCCAGCATCAGAGGGGGGGCCACCCAAGAGACCCAGTACTTC
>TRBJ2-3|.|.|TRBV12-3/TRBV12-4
CASSRGCGEVTGPYF
TGTGCCAGCAGTCGGGGGTGCGGGGAAGTCACGGGGCCGTATTTT
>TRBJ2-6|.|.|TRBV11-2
CASSPISGANFLSF
TGTGCCAGCAGTCCTATCTCTGGGGCTAACTTCCTGTCTTTT
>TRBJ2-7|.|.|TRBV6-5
CASGNGGVTRFEQCF
TGTGCCAGCGGCAATGGGGGAGTCACTCGCTTTGAGCAGTGCTTC
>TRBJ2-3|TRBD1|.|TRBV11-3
CASSLDKGQGDMNYF
TGTGCCAGCAGCTTAGATAAGGGACAGGGAGATATGAACTATTTT
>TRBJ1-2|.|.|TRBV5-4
CESSLDNYGYTF
TGTGAAAGCAGCTTGGATAACTATGGCTACACCTTC
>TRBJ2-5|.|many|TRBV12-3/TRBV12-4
CASSPGRETQYF
TGTGCCAGCAGCCCGGGCCGCGAGACCCAGTACTTC
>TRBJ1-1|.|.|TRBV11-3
CTSISHGRQTEAFF
TGTACCAGCATCTCGCACGGACGACAGACTGAAGCTTTCTTT
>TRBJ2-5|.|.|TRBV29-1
CSAAAFVETQYF
TGCAGCGCCGCCGCCTTTGTTGAGACCCAGTATTTC
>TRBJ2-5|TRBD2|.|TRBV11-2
CVSSSTMGGSKEARYF
TGTGTCAGCAGCTCCACAATGGGGGGGTCAAAGGAGGCCCGGTACTTC
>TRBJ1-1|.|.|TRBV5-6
CTSSLLHGSEAFF
TGTACCAGCAGCTTGCTTCACGGCAGTGAAGCTTTCTTC
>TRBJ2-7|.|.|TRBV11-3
CASNFRTGLTYEQYF
TGTGCCAGCAACTTTCGCACTGGATTAACCTACGAGCAGTACTTC
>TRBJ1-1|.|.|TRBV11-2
CASSFGQWNTEAFF
TGTGCAAGCAGCTTCGGTCAGTGGAACACTGAAGCTTTCTTT
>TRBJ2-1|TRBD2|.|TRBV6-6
CTSSWDGGAYNEQFF
TGTACTAGCAGTTGGGACGGGGGGGCCTACAATGAGCAGTTCTTC
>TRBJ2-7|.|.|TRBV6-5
CASAIGGVTRYEQYF
TGTGCTAGCGCCATTGGGGGAGTCACTCGCTACGAGCAGTACTTC
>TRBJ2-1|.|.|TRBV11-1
CASSSPRGGMDEQFF
TGTGCCAGCAGCTCCCCTAGGGGGGGGATGGATGAGCAGTTCTTC
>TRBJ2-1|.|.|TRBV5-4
CASIRGGRARNEQFF
TGTGCCAGCATCAGGGGGGGGAGGGCCAGAAATGAGCAGTTCTTC
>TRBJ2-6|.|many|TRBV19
CASSPAGTPSGANVLTF
TGTGCCAGTTCGCCTGCTGGAACTCCCTCTGGGGCCAACGTCCTGACTTTC